This entry lists 24 T cell receptor beta chains sequenced from one sample in a study of PD-1 blockade in classical Hodgkin lymphoma. Autologous stem cell transplantation was followed by relapse in every patient, and brentuximab vedotin exposure varied. By magnetic negative selection, CD8+ T cells were isolated from the thawed PBMCs. Sequencing was performed with immunoSEQ multiplex PCR; in TCRdb, only in-frame clones are kept and a portion is missing. The data hold around 870 clones, with more than 65% observed a single time. Sequencing used CD8+ T cells from blood, obtained at baseline. These receptors came from a human donor with classical Hodgkin lymphoma.

The CDR3 here is CASSRQPSAYTDTQYF. CDR3 nucleotide sequence: TGTGCCAGCAGCCGCCAGCCTAGCGCGTACACAGATACGCAGTATTTT. This chain links TRBV7-3 with TRBJ2-3; possible D gene TRBD2, 6 bases. Germline values: CDR1 SGHTA, CDR2 FQGTGA. Trimming removed 5 bases at V and 2 bases at J, with 17 bases between. The length of the CDR3 is 16 residues.

The J gene is TRBJ2-1, the V gene TRBV4-3, with D hard to call. V was trimmed by 2 bases and J by 1 base, leaving 9 bases between them. Germline V gene data show CDR1 as LGHNA and CDR2 as YSLEER. The CDR3 consists of 15 residues. CDR3 amino acids: CASSQFRVSYNEQFF. CDR3 bases: TGCGCCAGCAGCCAATTCAGAGTGTCCTACAATGAGCAGTTCTTC.

This rearrangement joins TRBV11-2 to TRBJ1-1; the match to TRBD1 covers 7 bases. The CDR3 is 12 residues long. CDR1 is SGHAT, CDR2 FQNNGV, per germline. After removal of 5 bases from V and 7 bases from J, the junction contained 4 bases not matched to a gene. The CDR3 DNA reads as TGTGCCAGCAGCCTAGGACAGGTTGAAGCTTTCTTT. Its translation is CASSLGQVEAFF.

This chain links TRBV11-2 with TRBJ2-1, with TRBD1 matching over 7 bases. V lost 7 bases to trimming and J lost 4 bases; unmatched junction nucleotides: 10. The CDR3 contains 15 residues. CDR1 SGHAT and CDR2 FQNNGV come from the germline V gene. DNA of the CDR3: TGTGCCAGCACCAAAGGGGGCCGTCTTTACAATGAGCAGTTCTTC. This encodes CASTKGGRLYNEQFF.

The CDR3 here is CASSLGLAGGNEQFF. CDR3 nucleotides: TGTGCCAGCAGCCTAGGACTAGCGGGAGGCAATGAGCAGTTCTTC. The chain recombines TRBV5-6 with TRBJ2-1, with TRBD2 matching 14 bases. This CDR3 has 15 amino acids. Germline CDR1 SGHDT, CDR2 YYEEEE. V was clipped by 4 bases and J by 6 bases; unmatched bases: 3.

This sequence joins TRBV28 and TRBJ2-1; 11 bases line up with TRBD2. Per germline, CDR1 MDHEN and CDR2 SYDVKM. CDR3 length: 18 residues. V lost 5 bases, J lost 2 bases, and 11 bases stayed unmatched. CDR3: CASSPGLAELPTYNEQFF. DNA for the CDR3: TGTGCCAGCAGTCCGGGACTAGCGGAGCTTCCAACCTACAATGAGCAGTTCTTC.

The chain joins TRBV19 to TRBJ2-1; TRBD2 aligns across 11 bases. V was pared by 4 bases and J by 2 bases, with 1 base of the junction left unmatched. This CDR3 is built from 15 residues. From germline, CDR1 is LNHDA and CDR2 SQIVND (reference sequence). DNA for the CDR3: TGTGCCAGTAGTAGTAGCGGGAGGGCCTACAATGAGCAGTTCTTC. Translated: CASSSSGRAYNEQFF.

The rearrangement uses TRBV4-1 and TRBJ2-1; 8 bases are a match to TRBD2. Germline V lookup: CDR1 MGHRA, CDR2 YSYEKL. The CDR3 totals 21 residues. The J segment lost 9 bases and the V segment lost 0 bases, leaving 25 bases of the junction unmatched. CDR3 sequence (DNA): TGCGCCAGCAGCCAAGAGTTCAGGGTTGGGGTTGCGGGAGGCCCCTTCATTGAGCAGTTCTTC. Its protein is CASSQEFRVGVAGGPFIEQFF.

The chain uses TRBV5-6 and TRBJ1-2; D is undetermined. Trimming removed 3 bases from V and 6 bases from J, with 18 bases in between. This CDR3 is built from 15 residues. Germline lookup yields CDR1 SGHDT and CDR2 YYEEEE. The CDR3 spells CASSYENPSVDGYTF. In DNA, the CDR3 is TGTGCCAGCAGCTATGAAAATCCTTCAGTGGATGGCTACACCTTC.

A few counts support this clone. The chain uses TRBV4-2 and TRBJ1-2; no clear D. The CDR3 runs 15 residues. V gave up 0 bases and J gave up 7 bases, with 15 bases separating them. Germline V gives CDR1 LGHNA, CDR2 YNFKEQ. CDR3 in DNA: TGTGCCAGCAGCCAAGATCCGAAAGGGATAACTGGCTACACCTTC. Translation gives CASSQDPKGITGYTF.

The rearrangement uses TRBV9 and TRBJ2-3; 8 positions match TRBD2. The germline V gene encodes CDR1 SGDLS and CDR2 YYNGEE. The CDR3 length is 15 residues. The junction had 8 bases not matched to a gene; V was cut back by 6 bases and J by 2 bases. This chain's CDR3 is CASTTLAGPTDTQYF. The CDR3 bases are TGTGCCAGCACGACCTTAGCGGGACCCACAGATACGCAGTATTTT.

This clone came up once. The chain joins TRBV9 to TRBJ2-6, with TRBD1 matching over 7 bases. J was trimmed by 3 bases and V by 7 bases; bases with no gene match: 4. This CDR3 comprises 14 residues. CDR1 SGDLS and CDR2 YYNGEE come from the germline V gene. The CDR3 loop reads CASATGYGANVLTF. CDR3 sequence (DNA): TGTGCCAGCGCGACAGGGTATGGGGCCAACGTCCTGACTTTC.

The rearrangement joins TRBV4-1 to TRBJ2-1; D gene uncertain. Per the germline V gene, CDR1 is MGHRA and CDR2 is YSYEKL. This CDR3 spans 14 amino acids. V lost 4 bases to trimming and J lost 0 bases, with 7 bases between them. CDR3 DNA sequence: TGCGCCAGCAGCCCCGTCCCCTCCTACAATGAGCAGTTCTTC. This translates into CASSPVPSYNEQFF.

The chain carries TRBV7-8 and TRBJ1-5; D remains ambiguous. Per germline, CDR1 SGHVS and CDR2 FQNEAQ. The V gene lost 1 base and the J gene lost 0 bases, with 13 bases spanning the gap. The CDR3 is 17 residues long. CDR3 nucleotides: TGTGCCAGCAGCTTAGGGCCAGCCACGTATAGCAATCAGCCCCAGCATTTT. Residues: CASSLGPATYSNQPQHF.

DNA for the CDR3: TGTGCCAGCAGCTTAGCCGCAGGGGCGGACGAGACCCAGTACTTC. Amino acids: CASSLAAGADETQYF. The V gene is TRBV11-2, the J gene TRBJ2-5; maybe TRBD1 (6 bases). The CDR3 consists of 15 residues. Between the trimmed V and J ends, which lost 1 base and 5 bases, there was a span of 14 bases. Germline V gene sequence: CDR1 SGHAT, CDR2 FQNNGV.

The chain recombines TRBV7-6 with TRBJ1-2; possible D gene TRBD1, 5 bases. The germline V gene has CDR1 SGHVS and CDR2 FNYEAQ. Trimming took 2 bases from V and 6 from J, leaving 10 bases between them. This CDR3 is 13 amino acids long. CDR3 DNA sequence: TGTGCCAGCAGCTTATCAGGGCCCGATGGCTACACCTTC. Amino acids: CASSLSGPDGYTF.

The chain employs TRBV4-3 and TRBJ2-1; D might be TRBD2 (6 bases). Trimming pared 3 bases from V and 12 bases from J, leaving 18 bases between. Germline CDR1 is LGHNA and CDR2 is YSLEER. CDR3 length: 14 amino acids. CDR3 residues: CASSQGTGRFAQFF. CDR3 bases: TGCGCCAGCAGCCAGGGGACTGGGAGGTTCGCGCAGTTCTTC.

This clone was seen once. V gene TRBV7-9 combines with J gene TRBJ1-3; TRBD1 agrees at 9 bases. Trimming cost V 5 bases and J 8 bases; bases outside gene matches: 10. This CDR3 is built from 15 residues. Germline-derived CDR1 and CDR2 are SEHNR and FQNEAQ (reference sequence). The CDR3 DNA follows: TGTGCCAGCAGCCTTACAGGGGGCCTATTGGACACCATATATTTT. Its protein product is CASSLTGGLLDTIYF.

CDR3 DNA sequence: TGCGCCAGCAGCCAAGAGCCCGGATTCACTAGCGCCGAGCAGTACTTC. Encoded protein: CASSQEPGFTSAEQYF. The chain uses TRBV4-1 and TRBJ2-7, with 7 bases identical to TRBD2. Per the germline V gene, CDR1 is MGHRA and CDR2 is YSYEKL. The CDR3 runs 16 residues. Trimming cost V 0 bases and J 6 bases; bases outside gene matches: 11.

The chain combines TRBV7-3 with TRBJ2-7; D might be TRBD1 or TRBD2, each matching 7 bases. This CDR3 has 14 residues. CDR1 is SGHTA and CDR2 is FQGTGA in the germline V gene. V was clipped by 6 bases and J by 0 bases, with 12 bases between them. CDR3 region: CASSRGDSSYEQYF. The DNA for the CDR3 is TGTGCCAGCAGTCGGGGGGACAGCTCCTACGAGCAGTACTTC. The full variable domain, in which reference TRBV7-3 and TRBJ2-7 provide the parts outside the CDR3, is GAGVSQTPSNKVTEKGKYVELRCDPISGHTALYWYRQSLGQGPEFLIYFQGTGAADDSGLPNDRFFAVRPEGSVSTLKIQRTERGDSAVYLCASSRGDSSYEQYFGPGTRLTVT.

The rearrangement links TRBV4-2 to TRBJ1-1; perhaps TRBD1 as D (6 bases). Germline V gives CDR1 LGHNA, CDR2 YNFKEQ. Trimming shortened V by 1 base and J by 1 base, and 16 bases separated the two germline ends. The CDR3 consists of 17 residues. DNA for the CDR3: TGTGCCAGCAGCCAAGTTCTAGGGGGGATAACGAACACTGAAGCTTTCTTT. It translates to CASSQVLGGITNTEAFF.

This sequence joins TRBV5-4 and TRBJ2-1, with 11 bases aligning to TRBD1. This CDR3 has 16 amino acids. With V trimmed by 6 bases and J by 2 bases, 7 bases remained unmatched. CDR1 is SGHNT, CDR2 YYREEE, per germline (reference sequence). CDR3 sequence: CASNIRGQGAYNEQFF. CDR3 coding DNA: TGTGCCAGCAACATAAGGGGACAGGGGGCCTACAATGAGCAGTTCTTC.

With regard to this clone: At one of its ends the junction is not consistent with the germline gene, which may arise from a read error. This rearrangement joins TRBV4-2 to TRBJ1-2, with D perhaps TRBD1 (6 bases). Germline CDR1 and CDR2: LGHNA and YNFKEQ. The CDR3 loop spans 14 amino acids. The CDR3 sequence is CASTQEQGYYGYTF. The CDR3 DNA follows: TGTGCCAGCACCCAAGAACAGGGATACTATGGCTACACCTTC.

The genes are TRBV9 and TRBJ2-1; 14 bases map to TRBD2. This CDR3 spans 16 amino acids. Germline CDR1 SGDLS, CDR2 YYNGEE. The J segment lost 10 bases and the V segment lost 4 bases, leaving 10 bases of the junction unmatched. The CDR3 region is CASSPGLAGGRKEQFF. DNA of the CDR3: TGTGCCAGCAGCCCCGGACTAGCGGGGGGCCGAAAGGAGCAGTTCTTC.